This T cell receptor (beta chain) was recorded in a study of cytomegalovirus exposure and HLA in healthy donors. Overall study: A preliminary data release comprised 70 million to 95 million unique TCRs obtained from HLA-typed donors.

This clone was observed a few times. Germline CDR1 SGHTA, CDR2 FQGNSA. CDR3 length: 16 amino acids. The V and J ends lost 0 bases and 3 bases respectively, with 12 bases between them. Primers included in the PCR were 60 Vbeta and 13 Jbeta primers. The data were produced by immunoSEQ multiplex PCR, yet TCRdb's version contains in-frame clones alone and is incomplete. The sample has around 150,000 clones, about two thirds seen once. Donors were ostensibly healthy at sampling, although undocumented immune exposures were probable. Sequencing was performed on PBMCs. This TCR came from a woman aged 25 to 39 in good health and CMV-seronegative. The chain couples TRBV7-2 to TRBJ2-1; D not resolved. CDR3 in amino acids: CASSLAFSPGYNEQFF. In DNA form, the CDR3 reads TGTGCCAGCAGCTTAGCGTTCTCCCCGGGCTACAATGAGCAGTTCTTC.